These 7 T cell receptor beta chains were sequenced from one sample in a study of OX40 agonist ivuxolimab in advanced cancers. The data were produced by immunoSEQ multiplex PCR, yet TCRdb's version contains in-frame clones alone and is incomplete. Of some 50,000 clones listed, about 88% were seen once; the top ten hold about 1.6%. This specimen consisted of CD4+ or CD8+ T cells sorted from blood, obtained in a trial of the OX40 agonist ivuxolimab. The receptor set was obtained from an adult with an advanced solid tumor such as melanoma, head and neck, liver or kidney cancer.

V is TRBV9 and J is TRBJ1-6; D call uncertain. Germline V gene data show CDR1 as SGDLS and CDR2 as YYNGEE. CDR3 size: 13 residues. Trimming took 3 bases from V and 7 from J, leaving 8 bases between them. The DNA for the CDR3 is TGTGCCAGCAGCGGGACTTTGAATTCACCCCTCCACTTT. Translated, it gives CASSGTLNSPLHF.

The CDR3 here is CATSIGASGSGEQYF. CDR3 in DNA: TGTGCCACCAGCATAGGCGCTAGCGGTTCAGGGGAGCAGTACTTC. J is TRBJ2-7 and V is TRBV15, with 7 bases that match TRBD2. The length of the CDR3 is 15 residues. CDR1 and CDR2 from the germline V gene are LNHNV and YYDKDF (reference sequence). V shed 4 bases, J shed 7 bases, and the junction held 13 bases outside the gene matches.

The chain recombines TRBV2 with TRBJ1-1, with unresolved D. The CDR3 is 13 amino acids. Germline CDR1 and CDR2: SNHLY and FYNNEI. V lost 4 bases, J lost 0 bases, and 6 bases lay in between. CDR3 bases: TGTGCCAGCAGTGGAGGGTTGAACACTGAAGCTTTCTTT. Translating it yields CASSGGLNTEAFF. Variable domain in full (rest from reference TRBV2 and TRBJ1-1): EPEVTQTPSHQVTQMGQEVILRCVPISNHLYFYWYRQILGQKVEFLVSFYNNEISEKSEIFDDQFSVERPDGSNFTLKIRSTKLEDSAMYFCASSGGLNTEAFFGQGTRLTVV.

The chain carries TRBV5-6 and TRBJ2-3; the D gene is possibly TRBD1 (6 bases). Trimming shortened V by 1 base and J by 4 bases, and 7 bases separated the two germline ends. CDR1 and CDR2 (germline): SGHDT, YYEEEE. CDR3 length: 13 residues. The CDR3 spells CASSLKGADTQYF. In DNA, the CDR3 is TGTGCCAGCAGCTTGAAGGGGGCAGATACGCAGTATTTT.

The V call is TRBV5-6, the J call TRBJ1-5; 7 bases map to TRBD1. CDR1 and CDR2 (germline): SGHDT, YYEEEE. V shed 0 bases, J shed 7 bases, and the junction held 4 bases outside the gene matches. CDR3 length: 14 residues. CDR3 sequence reads: CASSLEGASQPQHF. The CDR3 DNA reads as TGTGCCAGCAGCTTGGAGGGGGCGAGCCAGCCCCAGCATTTT.

The V call is TRBV6-6, the J call TRBJ1-5; D is ambiguous. The V end lost 10 bases, the J end lost 2 bases, and 9 bases lay between the germline ends. CDR1 is MNHNY and CDR2 is SVGAGI in the germline V gene (reference sequence). The CDR3 totals 12 residues. The CDR3 loop reads CATRKGNQPQHF. CDR3 nucleotide sequence: TGTGCCACCAGGAAGGGCAATCAGCCCCAGCATTTT.

This clone was picked up one time. This chain links TRBV9 with TRBJ2-1; TRBD2 aligns across 7 bases. The CDR3 has 14 amino acids. V lost 2 bases, J lost 4 bases, and 3 bases stayed unmatched. From germline, CDR1 is SGDLS and CDR2 YYNGEE. The CDR3 DNA sequence: TGTGCCAGCAGCGTCGGGGGGAGTTACAATGAGCAGTTCTTC. Amino acids: CASSVGGSYNEQFF.